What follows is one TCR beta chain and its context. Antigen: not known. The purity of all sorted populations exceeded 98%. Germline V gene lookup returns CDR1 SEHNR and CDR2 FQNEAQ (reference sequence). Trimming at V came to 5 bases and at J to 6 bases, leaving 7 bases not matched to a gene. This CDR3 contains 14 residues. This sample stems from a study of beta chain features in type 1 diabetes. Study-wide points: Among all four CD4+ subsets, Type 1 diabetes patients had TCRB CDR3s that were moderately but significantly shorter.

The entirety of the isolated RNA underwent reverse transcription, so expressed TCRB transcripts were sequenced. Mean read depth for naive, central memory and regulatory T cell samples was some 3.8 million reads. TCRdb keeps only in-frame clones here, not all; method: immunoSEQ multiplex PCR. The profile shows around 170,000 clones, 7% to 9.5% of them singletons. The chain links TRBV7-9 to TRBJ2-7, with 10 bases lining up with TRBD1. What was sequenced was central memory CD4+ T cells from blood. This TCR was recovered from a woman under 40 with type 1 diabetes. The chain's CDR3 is CASSPGTGVIEQYF. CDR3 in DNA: TGTGCCAGCAGCCCTGGGACAGGGGTTATCGAGCAGTACTTC.